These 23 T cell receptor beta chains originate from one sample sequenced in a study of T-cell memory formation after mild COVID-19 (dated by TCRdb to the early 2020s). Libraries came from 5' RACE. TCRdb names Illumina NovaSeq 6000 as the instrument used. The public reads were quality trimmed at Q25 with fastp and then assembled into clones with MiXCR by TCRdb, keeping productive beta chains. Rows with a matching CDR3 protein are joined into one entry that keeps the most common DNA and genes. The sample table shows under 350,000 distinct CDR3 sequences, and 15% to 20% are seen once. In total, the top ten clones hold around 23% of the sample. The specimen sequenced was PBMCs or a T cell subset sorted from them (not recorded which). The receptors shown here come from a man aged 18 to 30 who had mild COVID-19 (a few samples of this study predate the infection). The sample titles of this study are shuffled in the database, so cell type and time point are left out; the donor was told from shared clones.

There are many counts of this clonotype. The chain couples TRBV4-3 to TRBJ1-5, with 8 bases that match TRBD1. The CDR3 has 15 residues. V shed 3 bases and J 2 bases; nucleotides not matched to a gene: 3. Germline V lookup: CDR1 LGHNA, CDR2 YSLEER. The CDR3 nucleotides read TGCGCCAGCAGCCACCAACAGGGGGGCAATCAGCCCCAGCATTTT. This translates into CASSHQQGGNQPQHF.

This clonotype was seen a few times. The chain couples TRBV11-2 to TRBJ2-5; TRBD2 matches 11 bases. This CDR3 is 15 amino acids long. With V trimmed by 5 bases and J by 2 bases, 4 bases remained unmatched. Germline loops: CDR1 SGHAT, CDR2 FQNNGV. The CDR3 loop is CASSDRTSGQETQYF. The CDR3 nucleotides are TGTGCCAGCAGCGACCGGACTAGCGGGCAAGAGACCCAGTACTTC.

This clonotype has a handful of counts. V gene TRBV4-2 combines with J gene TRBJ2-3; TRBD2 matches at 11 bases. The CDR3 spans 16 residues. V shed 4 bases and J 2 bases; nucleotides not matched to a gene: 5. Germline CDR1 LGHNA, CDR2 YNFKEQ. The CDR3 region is CASSRGLAADTDTQYF. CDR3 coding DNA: TGTGCCAGCAGCCGGGGACTAGCGGCGGACACAGATACGCAGTATTTT.

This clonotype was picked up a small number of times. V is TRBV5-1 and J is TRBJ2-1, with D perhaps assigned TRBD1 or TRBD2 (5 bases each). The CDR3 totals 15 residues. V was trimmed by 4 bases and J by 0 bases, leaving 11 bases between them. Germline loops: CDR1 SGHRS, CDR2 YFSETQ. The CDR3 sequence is CASSAGDGSYNEQFF. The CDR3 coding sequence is TGCGCCAGCAGCGCTGGGGACGGCTCCTACAATGAGCAGTTCTTC.

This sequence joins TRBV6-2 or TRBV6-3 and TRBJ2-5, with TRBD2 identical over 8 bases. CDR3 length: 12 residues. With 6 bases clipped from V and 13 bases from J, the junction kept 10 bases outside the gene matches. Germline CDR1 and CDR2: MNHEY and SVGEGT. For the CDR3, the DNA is TGTGCCAGCAGACAAACGGCTGGACTAGCGTACTTC. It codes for CASRQTAGLAYF.

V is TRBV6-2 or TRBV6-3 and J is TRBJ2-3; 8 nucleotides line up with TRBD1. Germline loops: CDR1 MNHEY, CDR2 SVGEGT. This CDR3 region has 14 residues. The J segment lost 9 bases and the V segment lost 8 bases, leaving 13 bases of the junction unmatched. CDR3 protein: CASGRDRRTSTQYF. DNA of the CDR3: TGTGCCAGCGGCCGGGACAGGCGGACGTCCACGCAGTATTTT.

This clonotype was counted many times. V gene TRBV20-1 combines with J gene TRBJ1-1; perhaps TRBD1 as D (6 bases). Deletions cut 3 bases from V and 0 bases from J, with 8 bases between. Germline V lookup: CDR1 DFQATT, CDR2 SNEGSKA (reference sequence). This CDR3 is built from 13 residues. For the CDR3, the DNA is TGCAGTGCTAGGGGGGACATGAACACTGAAGCTTTCTTT. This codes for CSARGDMNTEAFF.

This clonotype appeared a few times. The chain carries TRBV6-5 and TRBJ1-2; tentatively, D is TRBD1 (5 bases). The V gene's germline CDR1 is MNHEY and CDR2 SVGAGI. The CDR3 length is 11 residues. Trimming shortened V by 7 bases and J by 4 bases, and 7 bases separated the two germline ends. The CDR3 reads CASTDSYGYTF. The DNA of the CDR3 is TGTGCCAGCACAGACAGCTATGGCTACACCTTC.

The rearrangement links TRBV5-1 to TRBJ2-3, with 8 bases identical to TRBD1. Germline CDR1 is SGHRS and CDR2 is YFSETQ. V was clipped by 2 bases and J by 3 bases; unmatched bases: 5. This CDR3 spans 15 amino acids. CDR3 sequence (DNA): TGCGCCAGCAGCTTCGACAGGGGCCTAACAGATACGCAGTATTTT. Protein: CASSFDRGLTDTQYF.

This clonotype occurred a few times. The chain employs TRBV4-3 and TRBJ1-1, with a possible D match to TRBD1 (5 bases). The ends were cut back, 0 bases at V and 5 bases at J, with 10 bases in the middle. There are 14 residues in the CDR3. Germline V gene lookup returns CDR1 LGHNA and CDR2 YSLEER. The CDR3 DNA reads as TGCGCCAGCAGCCAAGAGGTTTGGGGGACTGAAGCTTTCTTT. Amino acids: CASSQEVWGTEAFF.

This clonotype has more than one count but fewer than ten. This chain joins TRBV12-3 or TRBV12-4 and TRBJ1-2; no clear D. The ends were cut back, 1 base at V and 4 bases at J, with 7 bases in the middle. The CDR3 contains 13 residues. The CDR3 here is CASSLEVGYGYTF. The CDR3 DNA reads TGTGCCAGCAGTTTAGAGGTTGGCTATGGCTACACCTTC.

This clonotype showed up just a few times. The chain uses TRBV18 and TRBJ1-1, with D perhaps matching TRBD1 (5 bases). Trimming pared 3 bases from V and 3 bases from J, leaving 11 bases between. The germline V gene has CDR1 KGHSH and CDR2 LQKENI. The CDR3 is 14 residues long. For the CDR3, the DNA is TGTGCCAGCTCACCCGTACGGGGGGACACTGAAGCTTTCTTT. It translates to CASSPVRGDTEAFF.

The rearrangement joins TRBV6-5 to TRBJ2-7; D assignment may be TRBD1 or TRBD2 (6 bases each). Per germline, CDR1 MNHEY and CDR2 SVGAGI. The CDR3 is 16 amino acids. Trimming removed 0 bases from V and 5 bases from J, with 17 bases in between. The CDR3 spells CASSYSFRQGTDEQYF. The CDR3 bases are TGTGCCAGCAGTTACTCGTTTCGGCAGGGGACTGACGAGCAGTACTTC.

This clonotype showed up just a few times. CDR3 amino acids: CASSQGGDRCYEQYV. The CDR3 bases are TGTGCCAGCAGTCAAGGGGGGGACAGATGTTACGAGCAGTACGTC. The chain has TRBV12-3 or TRBV12-4 and TRBJ2-7; perhaps D is TRBD1 or TRBD2 (7 bases each). The CDR3 consists of 15 residues. V gave up 5 bases and J gave up 4 bases, with 18 bases separating them.

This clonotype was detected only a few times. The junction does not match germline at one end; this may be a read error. CDR3 region: CASRQVGDYGYTF. The CDR3 bases are TGCGCCAGCAGACAAGTAGGGGACTATGGCTACACCTTC. The rearrangement links TRBV4-1 to TRBJ1-2, with a weak D call TRBD1 (5 bases). Germline V lookup: CDR1 MGHRA, CDR2 YSYEKL. The CDR3 is made up of 13 amino acids.

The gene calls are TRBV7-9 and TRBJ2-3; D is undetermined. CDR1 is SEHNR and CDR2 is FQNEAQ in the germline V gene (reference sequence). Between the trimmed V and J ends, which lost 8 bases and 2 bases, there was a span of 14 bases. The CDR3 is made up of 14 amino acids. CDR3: CASWEWENTDTQYF. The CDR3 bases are TGTGCCAGCTGGGAATGGGAAAACACAGATACGCAGTATTTT.

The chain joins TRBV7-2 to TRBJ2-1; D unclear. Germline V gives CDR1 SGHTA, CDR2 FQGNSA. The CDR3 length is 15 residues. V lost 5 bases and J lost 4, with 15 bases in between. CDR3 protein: CASSLGATYYNEQFF. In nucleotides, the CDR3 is TGTGCCAGCAGCCTCGGCGCAACTTATTACAATGAGCAGTTCTTC.

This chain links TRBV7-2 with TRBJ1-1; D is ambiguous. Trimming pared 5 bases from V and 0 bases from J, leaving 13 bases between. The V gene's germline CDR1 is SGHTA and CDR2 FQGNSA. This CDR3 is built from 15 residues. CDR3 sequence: CASSPLREMNTEAFF. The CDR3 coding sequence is TGTGCCAGCAGCCCCCTACGGGAAATGAACACTGAAGCTTTCTTT.

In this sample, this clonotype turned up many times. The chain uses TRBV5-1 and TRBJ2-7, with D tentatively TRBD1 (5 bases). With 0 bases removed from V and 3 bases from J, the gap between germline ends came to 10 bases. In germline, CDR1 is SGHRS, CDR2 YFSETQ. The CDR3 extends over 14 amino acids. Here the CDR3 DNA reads TGCGCCAGCAGCTTGGGGGCAGGGTACTACGAGCAGTACGTC. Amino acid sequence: CASSLGAGYYEQYV.

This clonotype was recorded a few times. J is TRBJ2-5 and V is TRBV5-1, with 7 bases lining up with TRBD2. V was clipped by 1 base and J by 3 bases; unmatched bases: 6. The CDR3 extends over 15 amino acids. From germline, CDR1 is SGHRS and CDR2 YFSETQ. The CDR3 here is CASSLSPSGEETQYF. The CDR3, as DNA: TGCGCCAGCAGCTTGTCGCCTAGCGGAGAAGAGACCCAGTACTTC.

The CDR3 nucleotides are TGTGCCAGCTCACCACCCGCCGGCACAGATACGCAGTATTTT. Amino acids: CASSPPAGTDTQYF. This chain connects TRBV18 to TRBJ2-3; D is unresolved. Germline lookup yields CDR1 KGHSH and CDR2 LQKENI. CDR3 length: 14 amino acids. The V and J ends lost 0 bases and 1 base respectively, with 5 bases between them. The whole variable domain, filled in from reference TRBV18 and TRBJ2-3, reads NAGVMQNPRHLVRRRGQEARLRCSPMKGHSHVYWYRQLPEEGLKFMVYLQKENIIDESGMPKERFSAEFPKEGPSILRIQQVVRGDSAAYFCASSPPAGTDTQYFGPGTRLTVL.

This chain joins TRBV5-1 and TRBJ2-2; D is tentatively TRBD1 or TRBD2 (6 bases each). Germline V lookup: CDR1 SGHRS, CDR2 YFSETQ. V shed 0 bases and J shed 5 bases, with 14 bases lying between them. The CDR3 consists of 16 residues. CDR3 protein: CASSLESRGRTGELFF. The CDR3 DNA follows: TGCGCCAGCAGCTTGGAGTCTCGGGGGCGTACCGGGGAGCTGTTTTTT.

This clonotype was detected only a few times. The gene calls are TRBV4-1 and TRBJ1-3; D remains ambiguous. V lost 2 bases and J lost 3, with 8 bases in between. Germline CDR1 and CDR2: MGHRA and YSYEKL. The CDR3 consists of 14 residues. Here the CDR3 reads CASSQPPVGNTIYF. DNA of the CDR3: TGCGCCAGCAGCCAACCCCCCGTTGGAAACACCATATATTTT.